The entry that follows covers one T cell receptor gamma chain sequence. The TCRdb protein comes from a much larger clone and disagrees with this DNA's translation at residue 13, likely due to a read error; the protein given here is derived from the DNA. Germline assignment: CDR1 GITISATS and CDR2 ISYDGTV (reference sequence). There are 17 residues in the CDR3. TCRdb re-called the multiplex PCR reads via CATT. The data show 25,000 to 35,000 gamma-chain clones, 1.4% seen once. This entry comes from a study of γδ T cells in repeated Plasmodium falciparum infection. Vgamma9/Vdelta2+ and Vdelta2-negative gammadelta T cells were flow-sorted from PBMC for bulk sequencing.

This sequence originates from a pool of human donors (malaria-infected and uninfected, not separated). The chain uses TRGV9 and TRGJP. Matching the DNA to germline supplied the J gene, which TCRdb does not give. Sequenced sample: gamma-delta T cells from blood. CDR3 amino acids: CALWEVTDELGKRIKVF. The CDR3 DNA follows: TGTGCCTTGTGGGAGGTCACGGATGAGTTGGGCAAAAGAATCAAGGTATTT.